This is a list of T cell receptor beta chains from one sample in a study of CD8 T cells in ankylosing spondylitis. MiXCR, run by TCRdb on the 5' RACE reads, gives a single entry per CDR3 protein. The sample shows about 420,000 distinct CDR3 sequences, approximately 20% of them seen only once. Sequencing was done on a sample of blood, either unsorted or a sorted T cell fraction (not recorded which). These receptors all stem from a male donor with ankylosing spondylitis. The CDR3 runs from the conserved cysteine through the conserved F or W. A D gene is named only where the DNA matches it firmly. Clone size is shown for a subset of rows, as once, few, many or a class of expanded clone.

clone_size	v_call	d_call	j_call	cdr3_length	cdr3_aa	cdr3_nt
few	TRBV10-2	TRBD1	TRBJ2-7	15	CASSDLRGQSYEQYF	TGCGCCAGCAGTGATTTAAGGGGGCAGTCCTACGAGCAGTACTTC
.	TRBV11-2	.	TRBJ2-6	20	CASSFSPAGQLFSGANVLTF	TGTGCCAGCAGCTTCTCCCCTGCGGGACAGCTTTTCTCTGGGGCCAACGTCCTGACTTTC
few	TRBV20-1	.	TRBJ2-1	12	CSASYETSEQFF	TGCAGTGCTAGTTACGAGACTTCTGAGCAGTTCTTC
.	TRBV3-1	TRBD2	TRBJ2-7	14	CASSQVSGRAEQYF	TGTGCCAGCAGCCAAGTTAGCGGGAGGGCCGAGCAGTACTTC
few	TRBV6-2/TRBV6-3	TRBD1	TRBJ2-2	15	CASRSVGQGAGELFF	TGTGCCAGCAGATCAGTGGGACAGGGTGCCGGGGAGCTGTTTTTT
few	TRBV12-3/TRBV12-4	.	TRBJ1-5	14	CASSLVSLNQPQHF	TGTGCCAGCAGTTTAGTTAGCTTGAATCAGCCCCAGCATTTT
.	TRBV28	.	TRBJ2-7	15	CASSSPGQDRYEQYF	TGTGCCAGCAGTTCCCCGGGGCAGGATCGCTACGAGCAGTACTTC
.	TRBV9	TRBD2	TRBJ2-2	21	CASSVSTPMVWGGASTGELFF	TGTGCCAGCAGCGTATCCACACCCATGGTCTGGGGAGGGGCCAGCACCGGGGAGCTGTTTTTT
.	TRBV5-1	.	TRBJ2-7	15	CASSLVAGRAWEQYF	TGCGCCAGCAGCTTGGTGGCGGGCAGAGCGTGGGAGCAGTACTTC
few	TRBV29-1	.	TRBJ1-4	14	CSVGEDVKGEKLFF	TGCAGCGTTGGAGAGGACGTTAAGGGTGAAAAACTGTTTTTT
few	TRBV11-1	TRBD1	TRBJ2-1	15	CASSATGVSYNEQFF	TGTGCCAGCAGCGCTACAGGGGTCTCCTACAATGAGCAGTTCTTC
.	TRBV29-1	.	TRBJ2-3	14	CSVERDRLLDTQYF	TGCAGCGTTGAGCGGGACAGATTGCTAGATACGCAGTATTTT
.	TRBV29-1	.	TRBJ1-1	14	CSVKDIGMNTEAFF	TGCAGCGTAAAGGATATCGGTATGAACACTGAAGCTTTCTTT
few	TRBV7-3	.	TRBJ2-1	16	CASSLLAAATYNEQFF	TGTGCCAGCAGCTTACTTGCGGCGGCGACCTACAATGAGCAGTTCTTC
.	TRBV5-8	.	TRBJ1-5	14	CASSFPPGPRPQHF	TGTGCCAGCAGCTTTCCCCCAGGGCCAAGGCCCCAGCATTTT
.	TRBV19	.	TRBJ1-2	11	CASREGDGYTF	TGTGCCAGTAGGGAGGGGGATGGCTACACCTTC
once	TRBV18	.	TRBJ1-1	15	CASSPGRAVNTEAFF	TGTGCCAGCTCACCAGGGAGGGCTGTGAACACTGAAGCTTTCTTT
few	TRBV2	.	TRBJ2-6	15	CASSEGQGGANVLTF	TGTGCCAGCAGTGAAGGGCAGGGTGGGGCCAACGTCCTGACTTTC
few	TRBV21-1	.	TRBJ1-2	15	CASSTQGAREGGYTF	TGTGCCAGCAGCACCCAGGGGGCGCGAGAAGGAGGCTACACCTTC
few	TRBV5-4	TRBD2	TRBJ2-2	16	CASSLLAGLNTGELFF	TGTGCCAGCAGCTTATTAGCGGGTCTGAACACCGGGGAGCTGTTTTTT
.	TRBV11-3	.	TRBJ2-1	12	CASSPTLGEQFF	TGTGCCAGCAGCCCCACTTTGGGTGAGCAGTTCTTC
.	TRBV7-2	.	TRBJ2-4	16	CASSLLDLGSKNIQYF	TGTGCCAGCAGCTTATTAGATCTAGGCTCGAAAAACATTCAGTACTTC
few	TRBV12-3/TRBV12-4	.	TRBJ2-2	14	CASSLDGVPGELFF	TGTGCCAGCAGTTTAGATGGGGTTCCCGGGGAGCTGTTTTTT
few	TRBV5-1	.	TRBJ1-4	15	CASSPASSTNEKLFF	TGCGCCAGCAGCCCAGCGAGCTCAACTAATGAAAAACTGTTTTTT
.	TRBV5-1	TRBD2	TRBJ2-5	15	CASSWGTSGQETQYF	TGCGCCAGCAGCTGGGGGACTAGCGGACAAGAGACCCAGTACTTC
.	TRBV5-1	.	TRBJ2-7	14	CASSFGTLAYEQYF	TGCGCCAGCAGCTTTGGGACCCTGGCCTACGAGCAGTACTTC
.	TRBV29-1	TRBD2	TRBJ2-1	12	CSATSGSLVQFF	TGCAGCGCGACTAGCGGGAGCCTAGTGCAGTTCTTC
.	TRBV14	TRBD2	TRBJ2-2	16	CASSQGTSGVTGELFF	TGTGCCAGCAGCCAAGGGACTAGCGGGGTCACCGGGGAGCTGTTTTTT
few	TRBV20-1	TRBD1	TRBJ2-4	14	CSAPGTGVKNIQYF	TGCAGTGCCCCAGGGACAGGAGTAAAAAACATTCAGTACTTC
few	TRBV5-5	TRBD2	TRBJ2-7	15	CASSLTSGGSYEQYF	TGTGCCAGCAGCCTGACTAGCGGGGGCTCCTACGAGCAGTACTTC
.	TRBV9	.	TRBJ1-2	12	CASSALNYGYTF	TGTGCCAGCAGCGCATTGAACTATGGCTACACCTTC
many	TRBV28	TRBD1	TRBJ1-2	14	CASSPRQGSVGYTF	TGTGCCAGCAGTCCCCGACAGGGAAGTGTTGGCTACACCTTC
.	TRBV6-1	TRBD1	TRBJ2-3	13	CASKRGLRDTQYF	TGTGCCAGCAAGAGGGGGCTTCGAGATACGCAGTATTTT
.	TRBV6-1	.	TRBJ2-1	12	CASNRQGDEQFF	TGTGCCAGCAACCGACAAGGAGATGAGCAGTTCTTC
.	TRBV29-1	TRBD1	TRBJ1-2	12	CSVGQLSSGYTF	TGCAGCGTGGGACAGCTTAGCAGTGGCTACACCTTC
.	TRBV5-1	.	TRBJ1-6	13	CASSPEFNSPLHF	TGCGCCAGCAGCCCTGAATTTAATTCACCCCTCCACTTT
few	TRBV29-1	TRBD1	TRBJ1-1	14	CSVTLGGSDTEAFF	TGCAGCGTTACTTTAGGGGGCAGTGACACTGAAGCTTTCTTT
few	TRBV29-1	.	TRBJ2-7	13	CSAAFGRLYEQYF	TGCAGCGCAGCGTTTGGGCGGCTCTACGAGCAGTACTTC
few	TRBV5-1	TRBD1	TRBJ2-7	14	CASSLGQVRYEQYF	TGCGCCAGCAGCCTTGGACAGGTTAGATACGAGCAGTACTTC
.	TRBV15	.	TRBJ2-1	16	CATSRDVEGAGGEQFF	TGTGCCACCAGCAGAGATGTTGAAGGGGCAGGCGGTGAGCAGTTCTTC
few	TRBV2	TRBD1	TRBJ1-1	15	CASSEGTGRGTEAFF	TGTGCCAGCAGTGAAGGGACAGGGAGAGGTACTGAAGCTTTCTTT
.	TRBV12-3/TRBV12-4	.	TRBJ2-2	16	CASSHTWGRETGELFF	TGTGCCAGCAGTCACACGTGGGGGCGGGAGACCGGGGAGCTGTTTTTT
many	TRBV29-1	TRBD2	TRBJ2-3	14	CSVGLAGTTDTQYF	TGCAGCGTAGGACTAGCGGGGACCACAGATACGCAGTATTTT